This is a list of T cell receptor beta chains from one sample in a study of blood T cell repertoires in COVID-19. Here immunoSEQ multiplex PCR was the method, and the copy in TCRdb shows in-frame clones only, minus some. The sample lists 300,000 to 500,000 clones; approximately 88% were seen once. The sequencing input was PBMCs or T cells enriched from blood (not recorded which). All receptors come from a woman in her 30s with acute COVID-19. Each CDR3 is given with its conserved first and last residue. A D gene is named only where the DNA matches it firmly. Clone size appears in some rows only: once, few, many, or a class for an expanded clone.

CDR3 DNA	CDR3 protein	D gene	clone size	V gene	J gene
TGTGCCATCACTGATTCGACAGTCCGGTACGAGCAGTACTTC	CAITDSTVRYEQYF	NA	NA	TRBV10-3	TRBJ2-7
TGTACCAGCAGCGTCGGCGGTTCCACCGGGGAGCTGTTTTTT	CTSSVGGSTGELFF	NA	NA	TRBV9	TRBJ2-2
TGTGCCTGGAGGGGGCTAGCGGGGGTCAATGAGCAGTTCTTC	CAWRGLAGVNEQFF	TRBD2	few	TRBV30	TRBJ2-1
TGTGCCAGCAGCTTAGGAAGGGGAACCTACGAGCAGTACTTC	CASSLGRGTYEQYF	NA	NA	TRBV7-8	TRBJ2-7
TGTGCCAGCAGCTTAAGTATGTCGGGGAACACTGAAGCTTTCTTT	CASSLSMSGNTEAFF	NA	NA	TRBV7-2	TRBJ1-1
TGTGCCAGCAGTTTAAGGGACAGGGGCTACAATGAGCAGTTCTTC	CASSLRDRGYNEQFF	TRBD1	NA	TRBV27	TRBJ2-1
TGTGCCAGCAGTGAAGCCGGCAGGGGGCTCGATCAGCCCCAGCATTTT	CASSEAGRGLDQPQHF	TRBD1	NA	TRBV6-1	TRBJ1-5
TGTGCCAGCACCCGGAGGCAGGTCCAAGAGACCCAGTACTTC	CASTRRQVQETQYF	NA	NA	TRBV3-1/TRBV3-2	TRBJ2-5
TGTGCCACCAGTAAACAGGGGGCGCTCACCAATGAGCAGTTCTTC	CATSKQGALTNEQFF	TRBD1	NA	TRBV24-1	TRBJ2-1
TGTGCCAGCAGTTACATGGGCTCCCATAATTCACCCCTCCACTTT	CASSYMGSHNSPLHF	NA	NA	TRBV6-5	TRBJ1-6
TGCGCCAGCAGCTTGGAGGGGACAGGGGGCTATGGCTACACCTTC	CASSLEGTGGYGYTF	TRBD1	NA	TRBV5-1	TRBJ1-2
TGTGCCAGCAGCTCTAGCGGGGGGGCCTACGAGCAGTACTTC	CASSSSGGAYEQYF	TRBD2	many	TRBV7-3	TRBJ2-7
TGTGCCAGCTCACCGAACAGGGGTACCGGGGAGCTGTTTTTT	CASSPNRGTGELFF	TRBD1	NA	TRBV18	TRBJ2-2
TGCGCCAGCAGCTTGAGACAGGGTGACGGCTACACCTTC	CASSLRQGDGYTF	TRBD1	NA	TRBV5-1	TRBJ1-2
TGTGCCAGCAGTTTATCACTAGCCAAAAACATTCAGTACTTC	CASSLSLAKNIQYF	NA	NA	TRBV27	TRBJ2-4
TGTGCCAGCAGCTCCTGGGGGGACTTCTCCTACGAGCAGTACTTC	CASSSWGDFSYEQYF	NA	few	TRBV7-2	TRBJ2-7
TGTGCCAGCAGCTTCACAGGGGGGGCCAAGGCAGATACGCAGTATTTT	CASSFTGGAKADTQYF	NA	NA	TRBV7-3	TRBJ2-3
TGTGCCTGGTCTAGGGGTGAGCAATACGAGCAGTACTTC	CAWSRGEQYEQYF	NA	NA	TRBV30	TRBJ2-7
TGTGCCAGCAGCCCCATGGGCAAATACGAGCAGTACTTC	CASSPMGKYEQYF	NA	NA	TRBV7-9	TRBJ2-7
TGTGCCAGCAGCTCCCAGGGGAATCAGCCCCAGCATTTT	CASSSQGNQPQHF	NA	NA	TRBV5-8	TRBJ1-5
TGTGCCAGCAGGGGAAGGGAGTTAGGTGGCTACACCTTC	CASRGRELGGYTF	NA	NA	TRBV28	TRBJ1-2
TGTGCCTGGAGTCCAAAACAGGGTTTGGGCAATCAGCCCCAGCATTTT	CAWSPKQGLGNQPQHF	NA	NA	TRBV30	TRBJ1-5
TGTGCCAGTAGTATAAAGGGGGCCCCGTTACCCCAGCATTTT	CASSIKGAPLPQHF	TRBD1	NA	TRBV19	TRBJ1-5
TGTGCCACCAGTGAGGGACTAGCCAATGAGCAGTTCTTC	CATSEGLANEQFF	TRBD2	NA	TRBV24-1	TRBJ2-1
TGTGCCAGTACGGAATTAGACAGGGTGGCCTATGGCTACACCTTC	CASTELDRVAYGYTF	TRBD1	NA	TRBV19	TRBJ1-2
TGCGGATTCCAGGGGGCGCCGGGAAACACCATATATTTT	CGFQGAPGNTIYF	TRBD1	once	TRBV29-1	TRBJ1-3
TGTGCCAGCGGCTTCAATTCACCCCTCCACTTT	CASGFNSPLHF	NA	NA	TRBV9	TRBJ1-6
TGTGCCAGCAGCTCCTCCGGGACTTTCCGCACAGATACGCAGTATTTT	CASSSSGTFRTDTQYF	NA	NA	TRBV6-2/TRBV6-3	TRBJ2-3
TGTGCCAGCAGTCGCCGGAGTACTGAAGCTTTCTTT	CASSRRSTEAFF	NA	NA	TRBV6-6	TRBJ1-1
TGTGCCAGCAGCCTCGGACAGGCGAACACCGGGGAGCTGTTTTTT	CASSLGQANTGELFF	TRBD1	NA	TRBV2	TRBJ2-2
TGTGCCAGCAGCCCCAGGACTAGCGGGAACCAAGAGACCCAGTACTTC	CASSPRTSGNQETQYF	TRBD2	NA	TRBV7-2	TRBJ2-5
TGTGCCAGCAGTGATGCCGGGAAAAACTCTGGAAACACCATATATTTT	CASSDAGKNSGNTIYF	NA	NA	TRBV9	TRBJ1-3
TGCGCCAGCCGGGACAGATTCAATTCACCCCTCCACTTT	CASRDRFNSPLHF	TRBD1	NA	TRBV10-2	TRBJ1-6
TGTGCCAGCAGTGGACAGGCTGACTACGAGCAGTACTTC	CASSGQADYEQYF	NA	NA	TRBV2	TRBJ2-7
TGCGCCAGCAGTGATAGGGGGACAGGGAGCTACGAGCAGTACTTC	CASSDRGTGSYEQYF	TRBD1	NA	TRBV10-2	TRBJ2-7
TGCGCCAGCAGACAGGGAATAAAAAACATTCAGTACTTC	CASRQGIKNIQYF	NA	NA	TRBV5-1	TRBJ2-4
TGTGCCAGCAGCCGGGACACCAACACAGATACGCAGTATTTT	CASSRDTNTDTQYF	NA	once	TRBV14	TRBJ2-3
TGTGCCAGCAGTGAACTAGCGGGGGGCCCCGGGGAGCTGTTTTTT	CASSELAGGPGELFF	TRBD2	few	TRBV6-1	TRBJ2-2
TGTGCCAGCAGCTACTTAGGGACAGGGGGCGGTGGCTACACCTTC	CASSYLGTGGGGYTF	TRBD1	NA	TRBV5-6	TRBJ1-2
TGTGCCATCAGTGGGGGACAGGGCAATCAGCCCCAGCATTTT	CAISGGQGNQPQHF	TRBD1	NA	TRBV10-3	TRBJ1-5
TGTGCCAGTACTGAGCGGGGGATGACCGGGGAGCTGTTTTTT	CASTERGMTGELFF	TRBD2	NA	TRBV19	TRBJ2-2
TGTGCCAGCAGCCTTCCGGGACAGAATTCACCCCTCCACTTT	CASSLPGQNSPLHF	TRBD1	NA	TRBV5-4	TRBJ1-6
TGTGCCAGCAGGACGACAGGGAGGAATGAGCAGTTCTTC	CASRTTGRNEQFF	NA	NA	TRBV6-6	TRBJ2-1
TGTGCCAGCAGTTACACTCCGGACAGGACCTACGAGCAGTACTTC	CASSYTPDRTYEQYF	TRBD1	NA	TRBV6-6	TRBJ2-7
TGTGCCAGCAGCTTAGGTGTCAGGAACTACGAGCAGTACTTC	CASSLGVRNYEQYF	NA	NA	TRBV7-9	TRBJ2-7
TGTGCCAGTAGTATTAGGGACAGCGTCTATGGCTACACCTTC	CASSIRDSVYGYTF	TRBD1	NA	TRBV19	TRBJ1-2